This is a list of T cell receptor beta chains from one sample in a study of blood T cell repertoires in COVID-19. Using immunoSEQ multiplex PCR, the repertoire was profiled, and TCRdb retains in-frame clones only, with some absent. The sample shows under 300,000 clones, around four fifths of them seen only once. Sequencing used peripheral blood. The receptors come from a woman aged 40-49 years with active or convalescent COVID-19. Both conserved end residues are part of each CDR3. The D gene is left open where the match is weak. Clone sizes are given selectively: once, few, many, or a class where the clone is expanded.

V: TRBV29-1
D: -
J: TRBJ1-5
size: few
CDR3: CSVGAPNQPQHF
DNA: TGCAGCGTTGGGGCACCAAATCAGCCCCAGCATTTT

V: TRBV2
D: -
J: TRBJ1-5
size: -
CDR3: CASKPQEYSNQPQHF
DNA: TGTGCCAGCAAGCCACAGGAGTATAGCAATCAGCCCCAGCATTTT

V: TRBV14
D: -
J: TRBJ1-4
size: -
CDR3: CASSRSAGGTYNEKLFF
DNA: TGTGCCAGCAGCCGGTCTGCTGGCGGCACCTATAATGAAAAACTGTTTTTT

V: TRBV7-9
D: -
J: TRBJ2-1
size: few
CDR3: CASSLGMGGLNEQFF
DNA: TGTGCCAGCAGCTTAGGAATGGGGGGGCTCAATGAGCAGTTCTTC

V: TRBV11-2
D: TRBD2
J: TRBJ2-3
size: -
CDR3: CASSSRRGGPTDTQYF
DNA: TGTGCCAGCAGCTCCCGGCGGGGGGGTCCCACAGATACGCAGTATTTT

V: TRBV28
D: TRBD1
J: TRBJ1-2
size: -
CDR3: CASSPKPPEDRVGGYTF
DNA: TGTGCCAGCAGCCCTAAACCCCCAGAGGACAGGGTGGGTGGCTACACCTTC

V: TRBV28
D: TRBD1
J: TRBJ1-4
size: -
CDR3: CASLGQKNEKLFF
DNA: TGTGCCAGCTTGGGACAGAAAAATGAAAAACTGTTTTTT

V: TRBV5-6
D: -
J: TRBJ2-1
size: -
CDR3: CVTSSYNEQFF
DNA: TGTGTCACTAGCTCCTACAATGAGCAGTTCTTC

V: TRBV4-1
D: -
J: TRBJ1-2
size: -
CDR3: CASSQVTGGGYTF
DNA: TGCGCCAGCAGCCAAGTAACCGGGGGGGGCTACACCTTC

V: TRBV6-6
D: -
J: TRBJ1-1
size: -
CDR3: CASSWSDTEAFF
DNA: TGTGCCAGCAGTTGGAGTGATACTGAAGCTTTCTTT

V: TRBV12-3/TRBV12-4
D: -
J: TRBJ1-2
size: -
CDR3: CASSLGGNYGYTF
DNA: TGTGCCAGCAGTTTAGGGGGCAACTATGGCTACACCTTC

V: TRBV27
D: -
J: TRBJ2-7
size: -
CDR3: CASRGSGSGEQYF
DNA: TGTGCCAGCCGGGGATCCGGTAGTGGCGAGCAGTACTTC

V: TRBV10-3
D: -
J: TRBJ2-3
size: -
CDR3: CASVGGGPRDTQYF
DNA: TGTGCCAGCGTGGGCGGGGGCCCAAGGGATACGCAGTATTTT

V: TRBV28
D: TRBD2
J: TRBJ2-3
size: -
CDR3: CASSRASGGRGADTQYF
DNA: TGTGCCAGCAGTCGCGCTAGCGGGGGACGGGGCGCAGATACGCAGTATTTT

V: TRBV7-2
D: -
J: TRBJ2-7
size: once
CDR3: CASSLVLGGYYEQYF
DNA: TGTGCCAGCAGCTTAGTTTTGGGGGGATACTACGAGCAGTACTTC